This T cell receptor beta chain was retrieved from a study of cytomegalovirus exposure and HLA in healthy donors. Study as a whole: About 85 million unique TCR sequences came from HLA-typed donors in an early release.

This clone was detected a few times. The antigen is unknown. Whole-study results and caveats: CMV serostatus was the only immune exposure information that was available. Later analysis showed most CMV-associated TCR beta chains appearing HLA-restricted.

J lost 5 bases, V lost 4 bases, and 9 bases had no gene match. This CDR3 comprises 15 residues. Germline V lookup: CDR1 SGHDT, CDR2 YYEEEE. Primers: 60 Vbeta forward and 13 Jbeta reverse. Authors' processing steps: Roughly 10 million shared chains were among the approximately 80 million unique TCR beta chains that a later analysis counted. The assay was immunoSEQ multiplex PCR, and TCRdb's table has in-frame clones only and misses some. The V and J calls and clone size come from that table; D and trimming were worked out from the DNA. The sample holds about 190,000 clones, about 77% seen once. The chain combines TRBV5-6 with TRBJ1-1; 9 nucleotides match TRBD1. The sample consisted of PBMCs. This TCR derives from a woman younger than 45 in good health and CMV-seropositive. The CDR3 is CASSGVTGGGTEAFF. CDR3 nucleotides: TGTGCCAGCAGCGGGGTGACAGGGGGAGGGACTGAAGCTTTCTTT.